This is a list of T cell receptor beta chains from one sample in a study of shared clonotypes between healthy human individuals. The table came from immunoSEQ multiplex PCR; TCRdb's copy has only in-frame clones and leaves some out. The sample contains some 2.4 million clones, 80% to 95% of which appear only once. Source material: naive CD4+ T cells from PBMCs. These receptors were taken from a man between 18 and 35 years old in good health. Some clones in this sample may be carry-over from other donors' samples. The CDR3 runs from the conserved cysteine through the conserved F or W. D genes are given only for firm matches.

j_gene: TRBJ1-2; d_gene: .; v_gene: TRBV6-5; CDR3aa: CASSGRGYGYTF; CDR3nt: TGTGCCAGCAGCGGGAGGGGCTATGGCTACACCTTC
j_gene: TRBJ1-3; d_gene: .; v_gene: TRBV19; CDR3aa: CASSSDGISGNTIYF; CDR3nt: TGTGCCAGTAGCTCGGACGGCATCTCTGGAAACACCATATATTTT
j_gene: TRBJ1-2; d_gene: .; v_gene: TRBV7-9; CDR3aa: CASSFNGQNGYTF; CDR3nt: TGTGCCAGCAGCTTTAATGGACAAAACGGCTACACCTTC
j_gene: TRBJ1-5; d_gene: TRBD1; v_gene: TRBV6-5; CDR3aa: CASSMGQLSNQPQHF; CDR3nt: TGTGCCAGCAGTATGGGACAGTTGAGCAATCAGCCCCAGCATTTT
j_gene: TRBJ1-1; d_gene: .; v_gene: TRBV6-5; CDR3aa: CASSYTDEAFF; CDR3nt: TGTGCCAGCAGTTACACCGATGAAGCTTTCTTT
j_gene: TRBJ2-7; d_gene: .; v_gene: TRBV5-6; CDR3aa: CASSLFHEQYF; CDR3nt: TGTGCCAGCAGCTTGTTTCACGAGCAGTACTTC
j_gene: TRBJ2-6; d_gene: .; v_gene: TRBV7-9; CDR3aa: CASSLGRDTNVLTF; CDR3nt: TGTGCCAGCTCCCTGGGACGGGACACCAACGTCCTGACTTTC
j_gene: TRBJ1-3; d_gene: .; v_gene: TRBV6-6; CDR3aa: CASAESSGNTIYF; CDR3nt: TGTGCCAGCGCGGAGAGCTCTGGAAACACCATATATTTT
j_gene: TRBJ1-5; d_gene: .; v_gene: TRBV18; CDR3aa: CASSPGREPQHF; CDR3nt: TGTGCCAGCTCACCGGGTCGCGAGCCCCAGCATTTT
j_gene: TRBJ2-1; d_gene: TRBD2; v_gene: TRBV18; CDR3aa: CASSPPGLARGEQFF; CDR3nt: TGTGCCAGCTCACCACCGGGACTAGCGAGGGGTGAGCAGTTCTTC